This entry features one T cell receptor beta chain sequence. Its antigen is currently unknown. The regulatory T cell sort gate was CD4+CD25hiCD127low/negative. Per the germline V gene, CDR1 is SEHNR and CDR2 is FQNEAQ (reference sequence). The CDR3 spans 16 residues. The V gene lost 1 base and the J gene lost 2 bases, with 15 bases spanning the gap. The sample belongs to a study of B cell selection in AIRE deficiency. TCRdb's copy holds only in-frame clones and misses some; the assay was immunoSEQ multiplex PCR. The data hold over 20,000 clones, with 80% to 95% observed a single time. Whole-study results and caveats: Roughly 28% of healthy-shared Treg TCRbeta sequences appeared in patient Tconv cells. Healthy donors alone shared 30% to 35% of a few thousand Treg sequences; patients alone less than 10%.

This clonotype originated in a human donor in good health. Sequenced sample: CD4+CD25+ Tregs sorted from PBMCs. The chain is built from TRBV7-9 and TRBJ2-7; D is unresolved. CDR3 amino acids: CASSLVLVPGAYEQYF. In nucleotides, the CDR3 is TGTGCCAGCAGCTTAGTCTTAGTCCCAGGCGCCTACGAGCAGTACTTC.